These 26 T cell receptor beta chains originate from one sample sequenced in a study of CD8 T cells in ankylosing spondylitis. TCRdb analysed the 5' RACE reads with MiXCR anew, one entry per CDR3 protein. In the table there are about 210,000 distinct CDR3 sequences, about 6.7% of which are singletons. Study-wide results and limits: Among TCR beta sequences, a motif of eight highly homologous variants appeared characteristic of ankylosing spondylitis blood.

These receptors' antigens are unknown. What was sequenced was blood, either unsorted or a sorted T cell fraction (not recorded which). The receptor set was obtained from a male donor with ankylosing spondylitis.

CDR3: CASSRGLRASYEQYF. CDR3 nucleotides: TGCGCCAGCAGCCGCGGATTACGAGCCTCCTACGAGCAGTACTTC. This chain links TRBV4-1 with TRBJ2-7, with unresolved D. This CDR3 is 15 amino acids long. The V end lost 4 bases, the J end lost 0 bases, and 13 bases lay between the germline ends. Germline assignment: CDR1 MGHRA and CDR2 YSYEKL.

This clonotype has only one observation. The rearrangement uses TRBV20-1 and TRBJ2-7, with 8 bases aligning to TRBD2. Germline lookup yields CDR1 DFQATT and CDR2 SNEGSKA (reference sequence). The CDR3 contains 14 residues. J lost 0 bases, V lost 6 bases, and 7 bases had no gene match. CDR3 protein: CSATRLAHSYEQYF. DNA of the CDR3: TGCAGTGCAACAAGACTAGCGCACTCCTACGAGCAGTACTTC.

At least ten counts were recorded for this clonotype. The chain couples TRBV29-1 to TRBJ2-5, with 8 bases matching TRBD1. Trimming took 6 bases from V and 1 from J; bases not matched to a gene: 7. The CDR3 contains 14 residues. Germline V gene data show CDR1 as SQVTM and CDR2 as ANQGSEA. The CDR3 protein is CSVSDRALQETQYF. In nucleotides, the CDR3 is TGCAGCGTGTCGGACAGGGCCCTCCAAGAGACCCAGTACTTC.

V and J are TRBV9 and TRBJ1-1; the D gene is possibly TRBD1 (5 bases). The germline V gene has CDR1 SGDLS and CDR2 YYNGEE. The CDR3 extends over 14 amino acids. V was shortened by 2 bases and J by 13 bases, with 21 bases between the two germline ends. As DNA, the CDR3 is TGTGCCAGCAGCGTGTTAGCGGGGCTGTCGTCAGTTTTCTTT. This codes for CASSVLAGLSSVFF.

This chain uses TRBV7-9 with TRBJ2-3; the match to TRBD2 covers 7 bases. Germline V gene sequence: CDR1 SEHNR, CDR2 FQNEAQ (reference sequence). CDR3 length: 16 amino acids. V shed 5 bases and J 5 bases; nucleotides not matched to a gene: 13. CDR3: CASSAPGLGLLDTQYF. CDR3 DNA: TGTGCCAGCAGCGCCCCCGGACTAGGCCTTTTAGATACGCAGTATTTT.

This clonotype was seen a handful of times. The chain is built from TRBV7-9 and TRBJ2-2, with D unresolved. Trimming removed 4 bases from V and 2 bases from J, with 14 bases in between. CDR3 length: 16 residues. Germline V gene data show CDR1 as SEHNR and CDR2 as FQNEAQ (reference sequence). CDR3 in amino acids: CASSWSSGSNTGELFF. CDR3 bases: TGTGCCAGCAGCTGGAGCTCGGGCTCAAACACCGGGGAGCTGTTTTTT.

This clonotype was observed a handful of times. The chain recombines TRBV11-2 with TRBJ2-5, with no clear D. V lost 3 bases and J lost 5, with 10 bases in between. The CDR3 length is 13 residues. Germline loops: CDR1 SGHAT, CDR2 FQNNGV. The CDR3 is CASSFKGWETQYF. The CDR3 DNA reads TGTGCCAGCAGCTTTAAGGGTTGGGAGACCCAGTACTTC.

This clonotype appeared a few times. The rearrangement links TRBV7-8 to TRBJ2-7; 12 bases are shared with TRBD2. V lost 4 bases, J lost 6 bases, and 7 bases stayed unmatched. Germline lookup yields CDR1 SGHVS and CDR2 FQNEAQ. The CDR3 runs to 15 residues. The CDR3 nucleotides are TGTGCCAGCAGCTCGAAAGGACTAGCGGGAAGCGAGCAGTACTTC. Its translation is CASSSKGLAGSEQYF.

This clonotype was seen repeatedly, ten times or more. The rearrangement uses TRBV5-1 and TRBJ1-2; D perhaps matches TRBD1 (6 bases). CDR1 is SGHRS and CDR2 is YFSETQ in the germline V gene. The length of the CDR3 is 14 residues. The V end lost 4 bases, the J end lost 2 bases, and 12 bases lay between the germline ends. The CDR3 DNA reads TGCGCCAGCAGCCGGGGGGCAGGGAACTATGGCTACACCTTC. It translates to CASSRGAGNYGYTF.

A few counts support this clonotype. V is TRBV7-8 and J is TRBJ2-1; tentatively, D is TRBD2 (5 bases). Germline loops: CDR1 SGHVS, CDR2 FQNEAQ. V lost 2 bases to trimming and J lost 1 base, with 15 bases between them. The CDR3 runs 17 residues. The DNA for the CDR3 is TGTGCCAGCAGCTTACAAGGGAGCCTATCGTCCTACAATGAGCAGTTCTTC. It encodes CASSLQGSLSSYNEQFF.

This clonotype was counted many times. This chain joins TRBV7-6 and TRBJ2-7; 9 bases match TRBD1. From germline, CDR1 is SGHVS and CDR2 FNYEAQ. Unmatched junction bases numbered 9, after V lost 5 bases and J lost 1 base. The CDR3 length is 16 residues. In DNA, the CDR3 is TGTGCCAGCAGCCCGGGGACAGGGAGTGGGTCCTACGAGCAGTACTTC. Translating it yields CASSPGTGSGSYEQYF.

At least ten counts were recorded for this clonotype. This sequence joins TRBV20-1 and TRBJ2-7; D gene unclear. CDR3 length equals 14 residues. Trimming pared 0 bases from V and 2 bases from J, leaving 11 bases between. From germline, CDR1 is DFQATT and CDR2 SNEGSKA (reference sequence). The CDR3, as DNA: TGCAGTGCTAGAGATGGTTTCCGAGCCTACGAGCAGTACTTC. It translates to CSARDGFRAYEQYF.

Many counts were recorded for this clonotype. The chain joins TRBV27 to TRBJ2-7, with D perhaps being TRBD1 or TRBD2 (5 bases each). Trimming took off 5 bases at V and 6 bases at J, with 20 bases between the two ends. This CDR3 is 15 amino acids long. The germline gives CDR1 MNHEY, CDR2 SMNVEV (reference sequence). CDR3 region: CASSPGFEGLAEQYF. DNA for the CDR3: TGTGCCAGCAGTCCAGGGTTCGAGGGGTTGGCCGAGCAGTACTTC.

This clonotype was observed many times. J is TRBJ1-1 and V is TRBV12-3 or TRBV12-4, with TRBD1 identical over 9 bases. The CDR3 is 14 amino acids. V trimming: 5 bases; J trimming: 4 bases; junction bases outside the gene matches: 5. The chain's CDR3 is CASSLGTGPTEAFF. The CDR3 nucleotides are TGTGCCAGCAGTCTGGGGACAGGGCCCACTGAAGCTTTCTTT.

As for this clonotype: A much larger clone differs from this one at a single base, so this may be a read error. The chain joins TRBV14 to TRBJ2-1; no firm D call. Germline CDR1 SGHDN, CDR2 FVKESK. The CDR3 runs 16 residues. The CDR3 DNA sequence: TGTGCCAACAGCCAAGCGAAGGTCCTGGGCAAGGCAAGCGAGTTCTTC. Protein: CANSQAKVLGKASEFF. The full variable domain, its missing parts supplied by reference TRBV14 and TRBJ2-1, is EAGVTQFPSHSVIEKGQTVTLRCDPISGHDNLYWYRRVMGKEIKFLLHFVKESKQDESGMPNNRFLAERTGGTYSTLKVQPAELEDSGVYFCANSQAKVLGKASEFFGPGTRLTVL.

Many counts were recorded for this clonotype. This chain links TRBV16 with TRBJ1-1, with TRBD1 as a possible D gene (5 bases). With 4 bases removed from V and 0 bases from J, the gap between germline ends came to 9 bases. CDR1 and CDR2 from the germline V gene are KGHSY and FQNENV. The CDR3 covers 14 residues. The CDR3 spells CASSPGGMNTEAFF. CDR3 coding DNA: TGTGCCAGCAGCCCCGGGGGGATGAACACTGAAGCTTTCTTT.

This clonotype appeared many times. The chain joins TRBV2 to TRBJ2-1; 7 nucleotides match TRBD2. Losses at the gene ends were 2 bases for V and 7 bases for J; bases not matched to a gene: 14. In germline, CDR1 is SNHLY, CDR2 FYNNEI. The CDR3 is 17 amino acids. CDR3 DNA: TGTGCCAGCAGTGAACTAGGCGGGAGTAGCAACCGAAATGAGCAGTTCTTC. Protein sequence: CASSELGGSSNRNEQFF.

The V and J genes are TRBV15 and TRBJ2-2; 8 positions match TRBD1. Trimming at V came to 5 bases and at J to 0 bases, leaving 2 bases not matched to a gene. This CDR3 comprises 15 residues. Germline lookup yields CDR1 LNHNV and CDR2 YYDKDF (reference sequence). The CDR3 DNA is TGTGCCACCAGCCAGGGGGCCTCGAACACCGGGGAGCTGTTTTTT. Amino acids: CATSQGASNTGELFF.

Only a few counts were recorded for this clonotype. The rearrangement links TRBV18 to TRBJ1-2; D not resolved. Trimming shortened V by 3 bases and J by 8 bases, and 10 bases separated the two germline ends. The CDR3 covers 12 residues. Germline CDR1 KGHSH, CDR2 LQKENI. The DNA for the CDR3 is TGTGCCAGCTCACCGGACGGAGGAGGCTACACCTTC. It codes for CASSPDGGGYTF.

This clonotype has at least ten counts. The chain recombines TRBV9 with TRBJ2-2, with no clear D. The V end lost 7 bases, the J end lost 4 bases, and 8 bases lay between the germline ends. CDR3 length: 12 amino acids. Germline values: CDR1 SGDLS, CDR2 YYNGEE. CDR3 region: CASGMGTGELFF. The CDR3, as DNA: TGTGCCAGCGGGATGGGCACCGGGGAGCTGTTTTTT.

Comment on this clonotype: A much larger clone lies a single base off, so this may be a read error. The rearrangement joins TRBV4-3 to TRBJ1-4, with a weak D call TRBD1 (5 bases). CDR3 size: 15 residues. Trimming took off 0 bases at V and 8 bases at J, with 13 bases between the two ends. Per germline, CDR1 LGHNA and CDR2 YSLEER. DNA of the CDR3: TGCGCCAGCAGCCAAGATGGTAGGGGCCCGGAAAAACTGTTTTTT. It encodes CASSQDGRGPEKLFF.

A few counts support this clonotype. Relative to the germline gene, one junction end is altered; a read error may explain this. The V gene is TRBV7-7, the J gene TRBJ2-1; D may be TRBD2 (5 bases). CDR1 and CDR2 (germline): SSHAT, FNYEAQ (reference sequence). The CDR3 totals 15 residues. The CDR3 region is CASSLALRGNHEQFF. The CDR3 DNA is TGTGCTAGCAGCTTAGCGCTACGAGGGAACCATGAGCAGTTCTTC.

This clonotype occurred many times. The chain has TRBV7-6 and TRBJ2-5, with D possibly being TRBD1 (6 bases). The CDR3 sequence is 13 residues long. V was clipped by 6 bases and J by 5 bases, with 13 bases between them. Germline assignment: CDR1 SGHVS and CDR2 FNYEAQ. As DNA, the CDR3 is TGTGCCAGCAGTTCAGGGGTTCGGGAGACCCAGTACTTC. Translated: CASSSGVRETQYF.

This clonotype was detected ten times or more. The chain has TRBV15 and TRBJ1-1; D is ambiguous. The CDR3 loop spans 13 amino acids. Trimming pared 9 bases from V and 1 base from J, leaving 12 bases between. From germline, CDR1 is LNHNV and CDR2 YYDKDF (reference sequence). The CDR3 sequence is CATDQWENTEAFF. The CDR3 nucleotides are TGTGCCACAGACCAATGGGAGAACACTGAAGCTTTCTTT. The full variable domain, in which reference TRBV15 and TRBJ1-1 provide the parts outside the CDR3, is DAMVIQNPRYQVTQFGKPVTLSCSQTLNHNVMYWYQQKSSQAPKLLFHYYDKDFNNEADTPDNFQSRRPNTSFCFLDIRSPGLGDTAMYLCATDQWENTEAFFGQGTRLTVV.

This clonotype was seen ten or more times. The chain combines TRBV27 with TRBJ2-1; 9 bases line up with TRBD2. The junction had 10 bases not matched to a gene; V was cut back by 3 bases and J by 10 bases. The germline V gene encodes CDR1 MNHEY and CDR2 SMNVEV (reference sequence). This CDR3 comprises 15 residues. The CDR3 sequence is CASSFGSGGWSEQFF. CDR3 nucleotide sequence: TGTGCCAGCAGTTTTGGTAGCGGGGGATGGAGCGAGCAGTTCTTC.

Ten or more counts support this clonotype. At one boundary the junction diverges from the germline segment, which might be a read error. V usage is TRBV7-7 and J usage is TRBJ2-3, with D perhaps TRBD1 (5 bases). CDR1 is SSHAT, CDR2 FNYEAQ, per germline (reference sequence). The CDR3 is 15 residues long. The CDR3 region has the DNA TGTGCTAGCAGCTTAGGGCAGGGTTACGCAGATACGCAGTATTTT. Protein product: CASSLGQGYADTQYF.